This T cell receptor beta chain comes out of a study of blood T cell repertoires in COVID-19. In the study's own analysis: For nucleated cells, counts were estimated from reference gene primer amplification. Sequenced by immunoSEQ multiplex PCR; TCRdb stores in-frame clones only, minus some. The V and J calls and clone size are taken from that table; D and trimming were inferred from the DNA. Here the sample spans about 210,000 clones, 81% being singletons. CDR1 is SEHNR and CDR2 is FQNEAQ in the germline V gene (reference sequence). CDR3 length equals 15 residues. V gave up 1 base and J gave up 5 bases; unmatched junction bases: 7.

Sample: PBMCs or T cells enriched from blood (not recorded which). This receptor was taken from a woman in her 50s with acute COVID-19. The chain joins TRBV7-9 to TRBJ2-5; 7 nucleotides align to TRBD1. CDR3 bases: TGTGCCAGCAGCTTAGGTAGTTCGGACAGGGAGACCCAGTACTTC. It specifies CASSLGSSDRETQYF.